This TCR beta chain came from a study of blood T cell repertoires in COVID-19 (dated by TCRdb to about 2020). Notes on the research overall: Samples from collaborators originated in the United States, Italy and Spain and spanned both the acute and convalescent phases of COVID-19. The material from the prospective study consisted of cDNA or gDNA derived from T cells, B-cell-depleted T cells, or PBMCs. Subjects who had been exposed to COVID-19, were actively infected with it, or had recovered from it provided the deeply sampled blood TCRbeta repertoires that made up the dataset. The repertoires were released in a freely available public database intended as a resource for research on the immune response to SARS-CoV-2. Samples were obtained from the ongoing ImmuneRACE study (first 160 participants) and from roughly 1,300 subjects provided by 6 global collaborators. Sample metadata almost always included a de-identified subject ID, COVID-19 status, age in years and sex. HLA class I and class II types, where available, came from metadata supplied by the sample provider rather than from assay-based typing.

One collaborating source in Seattle enrolled patients while the patients were actively infected and followed the patients over time throughout the course of disease. The collaborating institutions used their own protocols to collect whole blood in K2EDTA tubes. Collaborator samples were shipped for TCRbeta analysis as frozen whole blood, isolated PBMCs, or DNA extracted from either sample type. TCRbeta CDR3 regions were amplified from genomic DNA using the immunoSEQ Assay, a bias-controlled multiplex PCR. In the source study's methods: The number of nucleated cells in each sample was estimated by amplification of reference gene primers within the assay. To quantify the absolute abundance of each unique TCRbeta CDR3 rearrangement, sequence reads were collapsed and filtered. For each sample, productive Simpson clonality was calculated as the square root of Simpson's diversity index across productive rearrangements. Held by TCRdb, this immuneACCESS table contains in-frame sequences only and omits some clones. Under half of the omission traces to an unresolved V gene where checked; the cause of the rest is unknown. V, J and clone size are taken as reported in that table, and D and trimming were inferred from the DNA itself. For this sample there are nearly 50,000 clones; 85% to 90% appear just once. Clones ranked in the top ten supply about 3% of the sample.

The investigation overall reported the following: The quantity of clinical and demographic metadata differed by source and by participant and was supplied without curation.

About this clone: This receptor's antigen is unknown. Qualities for individual bases were not recorded, and no much larger clone is one base off.

Trimming leaves V shorter by 2 bases and J shorter by 3 bases, with the junction holding 0 bases beyond the gene matches. Its CDR3 holds 14 amino acids, cysteine through phenylalanine. CDR3 DNA is the only sequence kept; it has 42 bases, read in frame from the first base. The germline V gene encodes CDR1 SGHTA and CDR2 FQGNSA. The receptor chain draws on TRBV7-2 and TRBJ2-7; 11 bases in the middle match TRBD2. The material sequenced was peripheral blood. The receptor's source is a woman aged 80 or older with COVID-19, enrolled during active disease. The DNA is as follows: TGTGCCAGCAGCTTACTAGCGGGAGGCTACGAGCAGTACTTC. The translation is CASSLLAGGYEQYF. The full variable domain, with segments outside the CDR3 supplied by the reference TRBV7-2 and TRBJ2-7 proteins, appears as GAGVSQSPSNKVTEKGKDVELRCDPISGHTALYWYRQSLGQGLEFLIYFQGNSAPDKSGLPSDRFSAERTGGSVSTLTIQRTQQEDSAVYLCASSLLAGGYEQYFGPGTRLTVT.